The T cell receptor beta chain under discussion was sequenced for a study of cytomegalovirus exposure and HLA in healthy donors. Study findings and constraints: The authors confirmed in vitro that three CMV-associated chains were specific for CMV antigens.

Details on this clone: Its antigen is currently unknown.

The PCR had 60 Vbeta and 13 Jbeta primers. Assay used: immunoSEQ multiplex PCR; TCRdb lists only in-frame clones, some missing. The repertoire includes approximately 140,000 clones, about 60% of them detected once, and under 7.5% sits in the top ten. The CDR3 spans 14 residues. Per the germline V gene, CDR1 is SGHRS and CDR2 is YFSETQ. With 7 bases removed from V and 4 bases from J, the gap between germline ends came to 16 bases. The chain joins TRBV5-1 to TRBJ2-3, with a weak D call TRBD1 (6 bases). The clonotype was recovered from a woman aged 55-70 years in good health and CMV-seropositive. Sequenced sample: PBMCs. CDR3 in amino acids: CASSMGAGADTQYF. Here the CDR3 DNA reads TGCGCCAGCTCGATGGGGGCAGGGGCAGATACGCAGTATTTT.